This T cell receptor (beta chain) comes out of a study of blood T cell repertoires in COVID-19. Overall study context: The samples span acute and convalescent COVID-19 from the United States, Italy and Spain. Sources were T cells, B-cell-depleted T cells, or PBMCs; the material itself was cDNA or gDNA.

In the source study's methods: From reference gene primer amplification, estimates of nucleated cell counts were derived. The method was immunoSEQ multiplex PCR; TCRdb's version includes in-frame clones alone and lacks a portion of them. The V and J calls and clone size are taken from that table; D and trimming were inferred from the DNA. The table includes 310,000 or so clones, 85% to 90% detected once. CDR1 is SGHTA and CDR2 is FQGNSA in the germline V gene. The CDR3 totals 11 residues. The germline V and J ends were trimmed by 6 bases and 3 bases, with 5 bases remaining between them. Sequenced input: peripheral blood. The receptor comes from a woman in her fifties or sixties with active or convalescent COVID-19. This chain uses TRBV7-2 with TRBJ2-5; no firm D call. This chain's CDR3 is CASSIKETQYF. DNA for the CDR3: TGTGCCAGCAGTATAAAAGAGACCCAGTACTTC.